A selection of T cell receptor beta chains follows, all from one sample in a study of shared clonotypes between healthy human individuals. TCRdb's copy holds only in-frame clones and misses some; the assay was immunoSEQ multiplex PCR. This table holds hundreds of thousands of clones, approximately 95% found once. The source material was naive CD4+ T cells sorted from blood. The receptors here all came from a woman in her thirties in good health. The CDR3 runs from the conserved cysteine through the conserved F or W. D genes are given only for firm matches. Clone size is shown for a subset of rows, as once, few, many or a class of expanded clone.

cdr3_length clone_size j_call d_call v_call cdr3_nt cdr3_aa
13 once TRBJ2-7 TRBD1 TRBV6-1 TGTGCCAGCAGTCGACAGGGGGGACGGGGGCAGTACTTC CASSRQGGRGQYF
15 - TRBJ2-3 TRBD1 TRBV28 TGTGCCAGCAGTTCTCCCGGGACAGGGGGAGATACGCAGTATTTT CASSSPGTGGDTQYF
17 - TRBJ2-1 TRBD2 TRBV7-3 TGTGCCAGCAGCCCCAGACCGGGGACTAGCGGGTTCAATGAGCAGTTCTTC CASSPRPGTSGFNEQFF
12 - TRBJ2-3 - TRBV11-3 TGTGCCAGCAGCTTAGATCCAGATACGCAGTATTTT CASSLDPDTQYF
17 - TRBJ2-2 - TRBV15 TGTGCCACCAGCAGAGACTTGGACACCAGCAACACCGGGGAGCTGTTTTTT CATSRDLDTSNTGELFF
16 - TRBJ1-1 TRBD1 TRBV11-1 TGTGCCAGCAGCTCGAGGACAGGGCTGGGTGGCACTGAAGCTTTCTTT CASSSRTGLGGTEAFF
16 - TRBJ2-7 - TRBV2 TGTGCCAGCAGTGCCCGTTTATGGAACGAACGGCACGAGCAGTACTTC CASSARLWNERHEQYF
14 - TRBJ2-7 TRBD2 TRBV6-1 TGTGCCAGCAGCCCCGGGACTAGCGCCCACGAGCAGTACTTC CASSPGTSAHEQYF
14 - TRBJ1-1 - TRBV19 TGTGCCAGTAGTATAGTGGGCGGCGGGACTGAAGCTTTCTTT CASSIVGGGTEAFF
15 - TRBJ2-7 - TRBV4-1 TGCGCCAGCAGCCAAGTTCCCGGAGCCGCCTACGAGCAGTACTTC CASSQVPGAAYEQYF
17 - TRBJ2-1 - TRBV4-1 TGCGCCAGCCGCCTCGATGGGGGCAGGGAGACCTACAATGAGCAGTTCTTC CASRLDGGRETYNEQFF
14 once TRBJ1-4 TRBD1 TRBV6-5 TGTGCCAGCAGTTACATGCGACAGGGGAGGGAACTGTTTTTT CASSYMRQGRELFF
13 - TRBJ1-4 - TRBV28 TGTGCCAGCCTCGGGGGGGACGTCGAAAAACTGTTTTTT CASLGGDVEKLFF
14 - TRBJ2-3 - TRBV7-2 TGTGCCAGCAGCTTCAAGGACGGTCGGGATACGCAGTATTTT CASSFKDGRDTQYF
14 - TRBJ1-5 - TRBV27 TGTGCCAGCAGTCCTCGTCCTTCGGCTCAGCCCCAGCATTTT CASSPRPSAQPQHF
14 - TRBJ2-7 - TRBV7-9 TGTGCCAGCAGCATTGGACTCTACTCCTACGAGCAGTACTTC CASSIGLYSYEQYF
12 - TRBJ2-3 - TRBV5-1 TGCGCCAGCAGCTTGGAAACGGATACGCAGTATTTT CASSLETDTQYF
14 - TRBJ2-2 - TRBV15 TGTGCCACCAGCAAATCACTCACCGGCGGGGAGCTGTTTTTT CATSKSLTGGELFF
14 - TRBJ1-4 TRBD1 TRBV13 TGTGCCAGCAGCCGGACAGGAGGAAATGAAAAACTGTTTTTT CASSRTGGNEKLFF
15 - TRBJ2-7 - TRBV14 TGTGCCAGCAGTGAAGGGCAGGTCAGGACCTACGAGCAGTACTTC CASSEGQVRTYEQYF
14 - TRBJ1-2 - TRBV28 TGTGCCAGCAGCTCTCAAACCCCAATCTATGGCTACACCTTC CASSSQTPIYGYTF
13 - TRBJ2-1 TRBD2 TRBV27 TGTGCAAGCGAGGGGACTAGCAGAAATGAGCAGTTCTTC CASEGTSRNEQFF
16 - TRBJ2-7 - TRBV10-2 TGCGCCAGTGACAGTGCTGATTCAGGACACTCCTACGAGCAGTACTTC CASDSADSGHSYEQYF
17 - TRBJ2-7 - TRBV7-2 TGTGCCAGCAGCTTAGGGTTGGACCCCCTACCGCGGGCCGAGCAGTACTTC CASSLGLDPLPRAEQYF
13 - TRBJ1-2 - TRBV18 TGTGCCAGCTCACCGTCGCAGGGAAATGGCTACACCTTC CASSPSQGNGYTF
13 - TRBJ2-5 - TRBV5-1 TGCGCCAGCTCAGGGGTTGGTGCGGAGACCCAGTACTTC CASSGVGAETQYF
14 - TRBJ2-5 - TRBV5-1 TGCGCCAGCAGCTTGGGGCAGGCCCAAGAGACCCAGTACTTC CASSLGQAQETQYF
15 - TRBJ2-7 - TRBV28 TGTGCCAGCAGTTTCAGCTGGAAAGAGGCCTACGAGCAGTACTTC CASSFSWKEAYEQYF
15 - TRBJ2-1 TRBD1 TRBV9 TGTGCCAGCAGCCCGGGGACAGGGGGCTACAATGAGCAGTTCTTC CASSPGTGGYNEQFF
16 - TRBJ1-2 TRBD1 TRBV2 TGTGCCAGCAGTGAGAGGGACAGCATCTCTAACTATGGCTACACCTTC CASSERDSISNYGYTF
12 - TRBJ2-1 TRBD2 TRBV10-3 TGTGCCATCTCCCTAGCGGGAGAACGGCAGTTCTTC CAISLAGERQFF
15 - TRBJ2-7 - TRBV18 TGTGCCAGCTCACCACAGGGGGACCTTCAGGACGAGCAGTACTTC CASSPQGDLQDEQYF
15 - TRBJ2-7 TRBD1 TRBV11-2 TGTGCCAGCAGCTTAGAGACAGGGCTCCCCTACGAGCAGTACTTC CASSLETGLPYEQYF
13 - TRBJ2-1 TRBD2 TRBV7-7 TGTGCCAGCAGCCCTCGACTAGCGGGTGAGCAGTTCTTC CASSPRLAGEQFF
17 - TRBJ2-2 TRBD2 TRBV7-2 TGTGCCAGCAGCCCCCCGGTGGGACTAGCGAACACCGGGGAGCTGTTTTTT CASSPPVGLANTGELFF
16 - TRBJ2-4 - TRBV27 TGTGCCAGCACCCCTAAGTCCCATTTAGCCAAAAACATTCAGTACTTC CASTPKSHLAKNIQYF
15 - TRBJ2-7 - TRBV5-1 TGCGCCAGCAGCTTGGGGATCTCGGACGTTTACGAGCAGTACTTC CASSLGISDVYEQYF
15 - TRBJ2-7 TRBD1 TRBV6-6 TGTGCCAGCAGTTATGACCGGACAGGGGGCTACGAGCAGTACTTC CASSYDRTGGYEQYF
15 - TRBJ1-1 TRBD1 TRBV18 TGTGCCAGCTCACCGGGACAGGGGGCAATCACTGAAGCTTTCTTT CASSPGQGAITEAFF
11 - TRBJ2-7 - TRBV5-4 TGTGCCAGCAGCTTTAGGGACGAGCAGTACTTC CASSFRDEQYF
13 - TRBJ1-3 - TRBV6-5 TGTGCCAGCAGTCTACAGGGTTCTGACACCATATATTTT CASSLQGSDTIYF
16 - TRBJ1-6 - TRBV7-8 TGTGCCAGCAGCTTACCGCGGAGGGAGAATAATTCACCCCTCCACTTT CASSLPRRENNSPLHF
15 - TRBJ2-1 TRBD2 TRBV9 TGTGCCAGCAGCGTCCGGGACTACTCCTACAATGAGCAGTTCTTC CASSVRDYSYNEQFF
12 - TRBJ2-1 - TRBV6-5 TGTGCCAGCAGGACCGGGGTCGATGAGCAGTTCTTC CASRTGVDEQFF
14 once TRBJ2-1 - TRBV5-1 TGCGCCAGCAGCTTGGGTAGCGCTTACAATGAGCAGTTCTTC CASSLGSAYNEQFF
14 - TRBJ1-6 TRBD1 TRBV18 TGTGCCAGCGGGGAAGACAGGGTTCATTCACCCCTCCACTTT CASGEDRVHSPLHF
13 - TRBJ2-6 - TRBV11-2 TGTGCCAGCAGCTTGGCGGGGGCCAACGTCCTGACTTTC CASSLAGANVLTF
15 - TRBJ2-7 TRBD1 TRBV5-4 TGTGCCAGCAGGCCCTATGGGACAGGGAACAGCGAGCAGTACTTC CASRPYGTGNSEQYF
15 - TRBJ2-3 - TRBV5-1 TGCGCCAGCAGCTTTAATGCGAGGGCCACCGATACGCAGTATTTT CASSFNARATDTQYF
15 - TRBJ1-4 TRBD1 TRBV28 TGTGCCAGCAGTTCACCGGGACAGGGGAATGAAAAACTGTTTTTT CASSSPGQGNEKLFF
15 - TRBJ1-3 - TRBV18 TGTGCCAGCTCACTAGACAACATCTCTGGAAACACCATATATTTT CASSLDNISGNTIYF
15 - TRBJ2-1 TRBD2 TRBV25-1 TGTGCCAGCATCCGAGCGGGAGATCTCTACAATGAGCAGTTCTTC CASIRAGDLYNEQFF